These 8 T cell receptor beta chains came from one sample sequenced in a study of T cell repertoires in cytomegalovirus infection. Using its own MiXCR run on the reads, TCRdb lists one record per CDR3 protein. The sample records more than 650,000 distinct CDR3 sequences, 35% to 40% being singletons. Sequenced input: PBMCs. The receptors stem from a human donor in good health (CMV status not recorded). Some clones in this sample may be carry-over from other donors' samples.

The chain employs TRBV20-1 and TRBJ2-7; 8 bases fit TRBD1. This CDR3 is built from 13 residues. CDR1 DFQATT and CDR2 SNEGSKA come from the germline V gene (reference sequence). The CDR3 DNA sequence: TGCAGCAGTGGGACAGGAGACCGGCACGAGCAGTACTTC. As protein: CSSGTGDRHEQYF.

The chain is built from TRBV13 and TRBJ2-7, with D possibly matching TRBD1 (6 bases). CDR1 is PRHDT and CDR2 is FYEKMQ in the germline V gene (reference sequence). The length of the CDR3 is 16 residues. The V end lost 1 base, the J end lost 4 bases, and 17 bases lay between the germline ends. DNA for the CDR3: TGTGCCAGCAGCTTAGAAGGTCTACAGGGCAAATACGAGCAGTACTTC. Protein sequence: CASSLEGLQGKYEQYF.

For this clonotype: At one of its ends the junction is not consistent with the germline gene, which may arise from a read error. The chain has TRBV7-7 and TRBJ2-7, with 16 bases fitting TRBD2. This CDR3 is 17 amino acids long. Germline V gene lookup returns CDR1 SSHAT and CDR2 FNYEAQ (reference sequence). The CDR3 protein is CASSPGTSGGGGYEQYF. CDR3 coding DNA: TGTGCTAGCAGCCCAGGGACTAGCGGGGGGGGCGGTTACGAGCAGTACTTC.

This clonotype was counted a few times. The chain has TRBV6-1 and TRBJ2-3, with D perhaps assigned TRBD1 or TRBD2 (6 bases each). The CDR3 has 12 amino acids. CDR1 MNHNS and CDR2 SASEGT come from the germline V gene. V was pared by 6 bases and J by 9 bases, with 13 bases between. CDR3 sequence (DNA): TGTGCCAGCAGAACTGGGGGGCAAACGCAGTATTTT. It specifies CASRTGGQTQYF.

The chain uses TRBV7-9 and TRBJ2-7; D unresolved. Germline V gene sequence: CDR1 SEHNR, CDR2 FQNEAQ (reference sequence). This CDR3 comprises 14 residues. The ends were cut back, 1 base at V and 4 bases at J, with 11 bases in the middle. The CDR3 here is CASSLVSDPYEQYF. In nucleotides, the CDR3 is TGTGCCAGCAGCTTAGTCTCGGACCCTTACGAGCAGTACTTC.

This clonotype turned up a few times. The gene calls are TRBV18 and TRBJ2-7, with 7 bases fitting TRBD1. CDR3 length: 15 amino acids. CDR1 KGHSH and CDR2 LQKENI come from the germline V gene. J was trimmed by 0 bases and V by 6 bases; bases with no gene match: 8. The CDR3 DNA is TGTGCCAGCTCGCGGACCGGGACAGACTCCTACGAGCAGTACTTC. Translation gives CASSRTGTDSYEQYF.

The J gene is TRBJ2-7, the V gene TRBV11-2; 9 nucleotides agree with TRBD1. CDR1 and CDR2 (germline): SGHAT, FQNNGV. The CDR3 is made up of 13 amino acids. CDR3 DNA sequence: TGTGCGGGGGGGACAGGGAAAACAAACGAGCAGTACTTC. This sequence encodes CAGGTGKTNEQYF. The full variable domain, with the rest looked up from reference TRBV11-2 and TRBJ2-7, is EAGVAQSPRYKIIEKRQSVAFWCNPISGHATLYWYQQILGQGPKLLIQFQNNGVVDDSQLPKDRFSAERLKGVDSTLKIQPAKLEDSAVYLCAGGTGKTNEQYFGPGTRLTVT.

Of note for this clonotype: Only one base separates this from a far larger clonotype, so it likely reflects a read error. The chain couples TRBV28 to TRBJ1-5; D is undetermined. Germline assignment: CDR1 MDHEN and CDR2 SYDVKM. The CDR3 sequence is 12 residues long. The CDR3 DNA sequence: TGTGCCAGCAGCCGAAGCACTCAGCCCCAGCATTTT. It translates to CASSRSTQPQHF.